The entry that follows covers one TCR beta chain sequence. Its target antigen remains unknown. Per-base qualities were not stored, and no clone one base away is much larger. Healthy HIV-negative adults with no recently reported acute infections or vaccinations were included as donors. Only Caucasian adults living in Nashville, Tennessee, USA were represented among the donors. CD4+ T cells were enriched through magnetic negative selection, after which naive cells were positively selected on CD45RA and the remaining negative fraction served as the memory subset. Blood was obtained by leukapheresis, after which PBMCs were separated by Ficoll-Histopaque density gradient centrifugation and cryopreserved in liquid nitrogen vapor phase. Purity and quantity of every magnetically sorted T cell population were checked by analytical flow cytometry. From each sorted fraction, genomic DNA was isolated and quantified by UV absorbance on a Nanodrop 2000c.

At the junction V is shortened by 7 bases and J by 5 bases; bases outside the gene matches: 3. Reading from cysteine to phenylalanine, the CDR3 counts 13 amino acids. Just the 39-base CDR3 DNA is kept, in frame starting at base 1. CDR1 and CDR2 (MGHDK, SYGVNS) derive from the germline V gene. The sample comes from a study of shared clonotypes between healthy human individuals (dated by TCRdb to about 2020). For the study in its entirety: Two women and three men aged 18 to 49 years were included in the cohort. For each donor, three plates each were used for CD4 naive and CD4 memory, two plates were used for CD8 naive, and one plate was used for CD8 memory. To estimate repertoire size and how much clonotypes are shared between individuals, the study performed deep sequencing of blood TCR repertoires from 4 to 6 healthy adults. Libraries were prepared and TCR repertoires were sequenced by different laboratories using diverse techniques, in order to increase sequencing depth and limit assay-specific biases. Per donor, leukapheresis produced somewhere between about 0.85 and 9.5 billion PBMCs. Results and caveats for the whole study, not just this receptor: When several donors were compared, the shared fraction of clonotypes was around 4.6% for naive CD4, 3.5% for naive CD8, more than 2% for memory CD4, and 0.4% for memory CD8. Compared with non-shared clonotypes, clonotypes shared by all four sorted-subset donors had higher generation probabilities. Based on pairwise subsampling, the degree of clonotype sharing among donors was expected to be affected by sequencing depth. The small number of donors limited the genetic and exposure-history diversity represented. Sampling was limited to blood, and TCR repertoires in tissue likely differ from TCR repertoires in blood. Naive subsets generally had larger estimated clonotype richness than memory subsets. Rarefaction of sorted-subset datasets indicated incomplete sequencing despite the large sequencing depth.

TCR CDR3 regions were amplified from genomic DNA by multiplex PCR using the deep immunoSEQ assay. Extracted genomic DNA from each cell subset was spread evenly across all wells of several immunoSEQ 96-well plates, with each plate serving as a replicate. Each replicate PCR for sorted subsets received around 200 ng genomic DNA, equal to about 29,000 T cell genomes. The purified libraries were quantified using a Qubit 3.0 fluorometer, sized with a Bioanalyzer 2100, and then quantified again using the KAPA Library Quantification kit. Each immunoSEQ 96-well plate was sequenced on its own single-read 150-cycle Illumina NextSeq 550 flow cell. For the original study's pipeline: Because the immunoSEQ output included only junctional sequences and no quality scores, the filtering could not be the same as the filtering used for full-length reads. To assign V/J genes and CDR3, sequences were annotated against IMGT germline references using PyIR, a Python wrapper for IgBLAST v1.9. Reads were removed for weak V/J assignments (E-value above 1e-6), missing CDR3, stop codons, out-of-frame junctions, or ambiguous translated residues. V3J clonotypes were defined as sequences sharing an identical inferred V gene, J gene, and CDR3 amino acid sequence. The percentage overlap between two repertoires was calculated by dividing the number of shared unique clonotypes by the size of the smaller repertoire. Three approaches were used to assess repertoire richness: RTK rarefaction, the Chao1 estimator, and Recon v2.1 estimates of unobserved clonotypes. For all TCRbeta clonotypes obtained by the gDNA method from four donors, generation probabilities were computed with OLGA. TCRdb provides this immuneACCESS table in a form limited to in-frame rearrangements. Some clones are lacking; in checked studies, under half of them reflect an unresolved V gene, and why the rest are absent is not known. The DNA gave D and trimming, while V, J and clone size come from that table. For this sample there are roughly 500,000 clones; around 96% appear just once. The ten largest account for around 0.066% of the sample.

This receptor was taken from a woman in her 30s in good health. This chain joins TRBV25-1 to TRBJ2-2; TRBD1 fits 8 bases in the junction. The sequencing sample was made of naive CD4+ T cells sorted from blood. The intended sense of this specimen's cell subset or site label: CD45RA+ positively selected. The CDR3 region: CASIGQGTGELFF. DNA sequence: TGTGCCAGCATCGGACAGGGAACCGGGGAGCTGTTTTTT.